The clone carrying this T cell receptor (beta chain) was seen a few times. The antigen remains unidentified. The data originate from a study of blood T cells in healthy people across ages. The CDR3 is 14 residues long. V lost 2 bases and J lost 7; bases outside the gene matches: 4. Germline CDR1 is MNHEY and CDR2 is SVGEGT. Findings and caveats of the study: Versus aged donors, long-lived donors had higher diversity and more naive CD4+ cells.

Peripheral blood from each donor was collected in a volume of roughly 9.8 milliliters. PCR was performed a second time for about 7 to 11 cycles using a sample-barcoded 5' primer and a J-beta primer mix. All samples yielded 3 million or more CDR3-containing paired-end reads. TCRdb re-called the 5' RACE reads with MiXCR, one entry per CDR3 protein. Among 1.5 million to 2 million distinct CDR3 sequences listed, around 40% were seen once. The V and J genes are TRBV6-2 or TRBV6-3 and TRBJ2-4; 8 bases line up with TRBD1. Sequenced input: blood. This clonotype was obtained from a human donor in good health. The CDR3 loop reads CASSYRRQGNIQYF. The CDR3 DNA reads TGTGCCAGCAGTTACCGGCGACAGGGGAACATTCAGTACTTC.